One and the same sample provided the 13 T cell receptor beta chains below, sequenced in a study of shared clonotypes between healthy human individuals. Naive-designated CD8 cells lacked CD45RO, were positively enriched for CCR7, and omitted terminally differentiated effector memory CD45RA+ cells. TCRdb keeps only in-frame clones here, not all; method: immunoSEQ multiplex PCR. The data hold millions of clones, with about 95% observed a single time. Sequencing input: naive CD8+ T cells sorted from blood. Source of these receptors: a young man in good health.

The CDR3 DNA reads as TGTGCCAGCAGTGAAGCTGGGGGGATGAGCGAAGATACGCAGTATTTT. Translating it yields CASSEAGGMSEDTQYF. V usage is TRBV6-1 and J usage is TRBJ2-3, with a weak D call TRBD2 (6 bases). This CDR3 is 16 amino acids long. The germline V gene encodes CDR1 MNHNS and CDR2 SASEGT. Trimming took off 0 bases at V and 5 bases at J, with 15 bases between the two ends.

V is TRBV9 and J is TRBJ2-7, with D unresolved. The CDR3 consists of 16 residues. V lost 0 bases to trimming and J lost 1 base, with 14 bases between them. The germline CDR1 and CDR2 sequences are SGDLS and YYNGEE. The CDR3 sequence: CASSVGWQVASYEQYF. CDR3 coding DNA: TGTGCCAGCAGCGTAGGATGGCAGGTCGCTTCCTACGAGCAGTACTTC.

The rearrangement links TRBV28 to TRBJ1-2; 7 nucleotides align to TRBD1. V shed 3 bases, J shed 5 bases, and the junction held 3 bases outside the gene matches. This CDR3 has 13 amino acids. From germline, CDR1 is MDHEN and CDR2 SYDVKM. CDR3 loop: CASSFTGVYGYTF. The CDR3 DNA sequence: TGTGCCAGCAGTTTTACAGGGGTATATGGCTACACCTTC.

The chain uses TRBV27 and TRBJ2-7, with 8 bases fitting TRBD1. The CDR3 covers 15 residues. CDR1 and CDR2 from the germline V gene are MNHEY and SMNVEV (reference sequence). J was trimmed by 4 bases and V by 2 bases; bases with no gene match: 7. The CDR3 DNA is TGTGCCAGCAGTTTAATTAGGACAGGGACATACGAGCAGTACTTC. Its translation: CASSLIRTGTYEQYF.

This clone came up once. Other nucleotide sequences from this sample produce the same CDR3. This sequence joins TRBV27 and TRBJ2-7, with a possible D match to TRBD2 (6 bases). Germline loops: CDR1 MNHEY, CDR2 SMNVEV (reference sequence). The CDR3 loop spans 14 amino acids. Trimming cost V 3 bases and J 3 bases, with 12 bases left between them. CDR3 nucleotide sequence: TGTGCCAGCAGTTTCCTCGGGAGCGGCTACGAGCAGTACTTC. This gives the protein CASSFLGSGYEQYF.

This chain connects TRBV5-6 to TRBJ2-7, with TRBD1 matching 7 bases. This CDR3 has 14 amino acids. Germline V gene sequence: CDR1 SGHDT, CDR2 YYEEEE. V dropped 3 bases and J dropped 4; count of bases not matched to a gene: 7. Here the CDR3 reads CASSWGQTSYEQYF. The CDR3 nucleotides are TGTGCCAGCAGCTGGGGACAGACCTCGTACGAGCAGTACTTC.

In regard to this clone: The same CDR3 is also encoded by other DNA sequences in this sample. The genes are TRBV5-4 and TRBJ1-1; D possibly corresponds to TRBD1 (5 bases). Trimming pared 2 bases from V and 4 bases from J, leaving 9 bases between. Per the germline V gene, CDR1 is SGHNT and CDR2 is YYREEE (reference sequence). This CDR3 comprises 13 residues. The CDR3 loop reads CASSFGGGTEAFF. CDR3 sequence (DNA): TGTGCCAGCAGCTTCGGGGGAGGCACTGAAGCTTTCTTT.

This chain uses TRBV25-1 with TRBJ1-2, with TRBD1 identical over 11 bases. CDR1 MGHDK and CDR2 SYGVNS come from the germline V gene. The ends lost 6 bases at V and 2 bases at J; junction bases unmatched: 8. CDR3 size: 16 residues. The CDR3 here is CASSGGTGGRNYGYTF. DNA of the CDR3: TGTGCCAGCAGCGGCGGGACAGGGGGGAGGAACTATGGCTACACCTTC.

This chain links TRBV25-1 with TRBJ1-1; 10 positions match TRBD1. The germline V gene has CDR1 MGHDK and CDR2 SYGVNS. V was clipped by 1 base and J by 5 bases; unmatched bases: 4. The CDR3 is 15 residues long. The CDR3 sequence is CASSEWDRGETEAFF. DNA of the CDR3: TGTGCCAGCAGTGAATGGGACAGGGGCGAGACTGAAGCTTTCTTT.

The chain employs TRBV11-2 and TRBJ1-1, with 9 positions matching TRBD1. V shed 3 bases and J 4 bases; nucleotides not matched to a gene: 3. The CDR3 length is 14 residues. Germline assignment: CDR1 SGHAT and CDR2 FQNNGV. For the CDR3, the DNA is TGTGCCAGCAGCTTGACAGGGGGAAGCACTGAAGCTTTCTTT. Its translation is CASSLTGGSTEAFF.

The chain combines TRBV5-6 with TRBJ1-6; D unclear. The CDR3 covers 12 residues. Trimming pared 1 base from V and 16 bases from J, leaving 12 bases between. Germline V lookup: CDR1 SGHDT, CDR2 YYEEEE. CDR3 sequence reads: CASSLSGGNLHF. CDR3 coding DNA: TGTGCCAGCAGCTTGTCTGGAGGAAATCTCCACTTT.

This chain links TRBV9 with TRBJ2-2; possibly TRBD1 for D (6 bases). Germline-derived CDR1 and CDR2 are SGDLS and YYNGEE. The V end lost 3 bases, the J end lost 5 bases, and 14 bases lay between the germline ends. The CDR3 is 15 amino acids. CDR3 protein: CASSDWGTTTGELFF. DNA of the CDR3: TGTGCCAGCAGCGATTGGGGGACAACTACCGGGGAGCTGTTTTTT.

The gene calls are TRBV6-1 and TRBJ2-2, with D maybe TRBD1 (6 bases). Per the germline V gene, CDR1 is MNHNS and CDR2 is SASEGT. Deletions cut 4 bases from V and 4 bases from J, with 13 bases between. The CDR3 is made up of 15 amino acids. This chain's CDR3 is CASSVGQFSTGELFF. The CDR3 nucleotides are TGTGCCAGCAGTGTCGGACAGTTCAGCACCGGGGAGCTGTTTTTT.